The rows below give T cell receptor beta chains drawn from one sample of a study of blood T cells in healthy people across ages. TCRdb redid the calling of the 5' RACE reads with MiXCR, one entry per CDR3 protein. The data contain some 1.5 million distinct CDR3 sequences, over 25% of them singletons. Sequencing used blood. These receptors were obtained from a woman aged 25 to 39 in good health. Both conserved end residues are part of each CDR3. Fields, in order: clone size, J gene, D gene, V gene, CDR3 DNA, CDR3 protein. The D gene is left open where the match is weak. A row's size may be missing; if present it is once, few, many or a size class.

clone_size: .; j_call: TRBJ1-4; d_call: .; v_call: TRBV7-9; cdr3_nt: TGTGCCAGCGTCGCCGGTCCATCTCCTAATGAAAAACTGTTTTTT; cdr3_aa: CASVAGPSPNEKLFF
clone_size: .; j_call: TRBJ1-1; d_call: .; v_call: TRBV7-9; cdr3_nt: TGTGCCAGCAGCGGCCGGGAGCCGAACACTGAAGCTTTCTTT; cdr3_aa: CASSGREPNTEAFF
clone_size: .; j_call: TRBJ2-3; d_call: .; v_call: TRBV11-2; cdr3_nt: TGTGCCAGCAGCTTAGGAGGGTACTCTAGCACAGATACGCAGTATTTT; cdr3_aa: CASSLGGYSSTDTQYF
clone_size: few; j_call: TRBJ1-2; d_call: .; v_call: TRBV29-1; cdr3_nt: TGCAGCGTTGAAGAGGGGGGTAGGGTTGGCTACACCTTC; cdr3_aa: CSVEEGGRVGYTF
clone_size: .; j_call: TRBJ2-7; d_call: TRBD2; v_call: TRBV6-1; cdr3_nt: TGTGCCAGCAAGCCCCCAGGACTAGCGGGGGGTACTCAGCAGTACTTC; cdr3_aa: CASKPPGLAGGTQQYF
clone_size: .; j_call: TRBJ1-4; d_call: .; v_call: TRBV7-2; cdr3_nt: TGTGCCAGCAGCTGGATACAGGCAACTAATGAAAAACTGTTTTTT; cdr3_aa: CASSWIQATNEKLFF
clone_size: .; j_call: TRBJ2-5; d_call: .; v_call: TRBV18; cdr3_nt: TGTGCCAGCTCACCACAGAAGGGGGAGACCCAGTACTTC; cdr3_aa: CASSPQKGETQYF
clone_size: .; j_call: TRBJ1-2; d_call: .; v_call: TRBV5-5; cdr3_nt: TGTGCCAGCAGCTTAACGGGGGAACATGGCTACACCTTC; cdr3_aa: CASSLTGEHGYTF
clone_size: few; j_call: TRBJ1-2; d_call: TRBD1; v_call: TRBV6-6; cdr3_nt: TGTGCCAGCAGTTACGTGGCAGGGGGCGCTCAGGACTATGGCTACACCTTC; cdr3_aa: CASSYVAGGAQDYGYTF
clone_size: few; j_call: TRBJ2-3; d_call: TRBD2; v_call: TRBV20-1; cdr3_nt: TGCAGTGCTATATTGGCGGGGGATAACACAGATACGCAGTATTTT; cdr3_aa: CSAILAGDNTDTQYF
clone_size: many; j_call: TRBJ2-7; d_call: .; v_call: TRBV7-2; cdr3_nt: TGTGCCAGCAGCTTCGAACAGGGTTACTACGAGCAGTACTTC; cdr3_aa: CASSFEQGYYEQYF
clone_size: .; j_call: TRBJ1-5; d_call: TRBD1; v_call: TRBV2; cdr3_nt: TGTGCCAGCAGTGAACAGGGGGCGTTCAATCAGCCCCAGCATTTT; cdr3_aa: CASSEQGAFNQPQHF
clone_size: many; j_call: TRBJ2-1; d_call: TRBD2; v_call: TRBV9; cdr3_nt: TGTGCCAGCAGCGTTCGACTAGCGGGATACAATGAGCAGTTCTTC; cdr3_aa: CASSVRLAGYNEQFF
clone_size: many; j_call: TRBJ2-3; d_call: TRBD1; v_call: TRBV6-5; cdr3_nt: TGTGCCAGCAGTCTCATAGGACAGGGAGCAGGGGATACGCAGTATTTT; cdr3_aa: CASSLIGQGAGDTQYF
clone_size: .; j_call: TRBJ2-4; d_call: TRBD2; v_call: TRBV12-3/TRBV12-4; cdr3_nt: TGTGCCAGCAGCCCATCGCTAGCGGGGGGTGCCCAGTACTTC; cdr3_aa: CASSPSLAGGAQYF
clone_size: .; j_call: TRBJ2-1; d_call: TRBD2; v_call: TRBV5-1; cdr3_nt: TGCGCCAGCTCCCTGGGGGGGGGTAATAACTTGGGTGAGCAGTTCTTC; cdr3_aa: CASSLGGGNNLGEQFF
clone_size: few; j_call: TRBJ1-5; d_call: .; v_call: TRBV2; cdr3_nt: TGTGCCAGCAGCTTACAGGGTGGCAAAAGTGACCAGCATTTT; cdr3_aa: CASSLQGGKSDQHF
clone_size: .; j_call: TRBJ1-1; d_call: .; v_call: TRBV5-4; cdr3_nt: TGTGCCAGCAGCTGGGGGGGGCCCACTGAAGCTTTCTTT; cdr3_aa: CASSWGGPTEAFF
clone_size: many; j_call: TRBJ2-1; d_call: TRBD1; v_call: TRBV7-2; cdr3_nt: TGTGCCAGCAGCTCGCACAGGGGAGCGTACAATGAGCAGTTCTTC; cdr3_aa: CASSSHRGAYNEQFF
clone_size: many; j_call: TRBJ1-4; d_call: .; v_call: TRBV20-1; cdr3_nt: TGCAGTGCTAGCCCTCCTCGCCTCGGAAATGAAAAACTGTTTTTT; cdr3_aa: CSASPPRLGNEKLFF
clone_size: many; j_call: TRBJ1-2; d_call: .; v_call: TRBV29-1; cdr3_nt: TGCAGCGTGTATTGGCAGCGCTCCCGGGATGGCTACACCTTC; cdr3_aa: CSVYWQRSRDGYTF
clone_size: many; j_call: TRBJ1-2; d_call: .; v_call: TRBV5-1; cdr3_nt: TGCGCCAGCAGCTTGGGGTCCGGGACTCTCTATGGCTACACCTTC; cdr3_aa: CASSLGSGTLYGYTF
clone_size: few; j_call: TRBJ1-1; d_call: .; v_call: TRBV7-9; cdr3_nt: TGTGCCAGCAGGCAGGGTTACACTGAAGCTTTCTTT; cdr3_aa: CASRQGYTEAFF
clone_size: many; j_call: TRBJ2-7; d_call: .; v_call: TRBV21-1; cdr3_nt: TGTGCCAGCAGCAATACTAGCGGGAGTCCCTGGGAGCAGTACTTC; cdr3_aa: CASSNTSGSPWEQYF
clone_size: .; j_call: TRBJ1-2; d_call: .; v_call: TRBV24-1; cdr3_nt: TGTGCGACACCTTCCCGTGGCTACACCTTC; cdr3_aa: CATPSRGYTF
clone_size: many; j_call: TRBJ2-1; d_call: TRBD2; v_call: TRBV12-3/TRBV12-4; cdr3_nt: TGTGCCAGCAGTCCCCGGACTAGCGGGAGTGGCGGAGAGCAGTTCTTC; cdr3_aa: CASSPRTSGSGGEQFF
clone_size: few; j_call: TRBJ1-1; d_call: .; v_call: TRBV14; cdr3_nt: TGTGCCAGCAGCCAACAGGGAGTAGCTTTCTTT; cdr3_aa: CASSQQGVAFF
clone_size: few; j_call: TRBJ2-7; d_call: TRBD1; v_call: TRBV7-9; cdr3_nt: TGTGCCAGCAGCCCTGACAGGGGGCCCGAGCAGTACTTC; cdr3_aa: CASSPDRGPEQYF
clone_size: .; j_call: TRBJ1-1; d_call: .; v_call: TRBV29-1; cdr3_nt: TGCAGCGCTAGGAACCCGATCGGGTGGGGGGGAGCTTTCTTT; cdr3_aa: CSARNPIGWGGAFF
clone_size: many; j_call: TRBJ2-1; d_call: .; v_call: TRBV7-9; cdr3_nt: TGTGCCAGCAGCATTAATCGGGAAGGCAATGAGCAGTTCTTC; cdr3_aa: CASSINREGNEQFF
clone_size: .; j_call: TRBJ1-4; d_call: .; v_call: TRBV5-5; cdr3_nt: TGTGCCAGCAACTTAATTGGCAGGGTCAGTGAAAAACTGTTTTTT; cdr3_aa: CASNLIGRVSEKLFF
clone_size: .; j_call: TRBJ2-7; d_call: TRBD1; v_call: TRBV5-1; cdr3_nt: TGCGCCAGCAGCTTCGGAAGCAGGGGGCGCGACGAGCAGTACTTC; cdr3_aa: CASSFGSRGRDEQYF